This entry describes one T cell receptor beta chain. Sequencing was performed with immunoSEQ multiplex PCR; in TCRdb, only in-frame clones are kept and a portion is missing. The sample consists of approximately 360,000 clones, 70% to 90% of them appearing once. The entry originates in a study of blood T cell repertoires in COVID-19. For the study at large: The analysed material was cDNA or gDNA that came from T cells, B-cell-depleted T cells, or PBMCs.

The CDR3 covers 15 residues. The ends were cut back, 4 bases at V and 7 bases at J, with 16 bases in the middle. CDR1 and CDR2 (germline): MNHEY, SVGEGT. The chain carries TRBV6-2 or TRBV6-3 and TRBJ1-4; no reliable D call. Sequenced: PBMCs or T cells enriched from blood (not recorded which). This sequence originates from a woman aged 25-40 years with acute COVID-19. The CDR3 region is CASSSSGGGSEKLFF. DNA of the CDR3: TGTGCCAGCAGTTCCTCTGGAGGAGGGAGTGAAAAACTGTTTTTT.